The 32 T cell receptor beta chains presented below share a single source sample, sequenced in a study of T cells after yellow fever vaccination. TCRdb re-derived calls from the 5' RACE reads in MiXCR, one entry per CDR3 protein. The sample lists approximately 550,000 distinct CDR3 sequences; 19% were seen once. Sequenced here: PBMCs, sampled 15 days after the yellow fever booster vaccination. The origin of the receptors is a man aged 25 to 40 who received the YFV17D yellow fever vaccine.

This clonotype was seen a few times. The gene calls are TRBV5-1 and TRBJ1-4, with 7 bases fitting TRBD1. CDR3 length: 15 amino acids. Per the germline V gene, CDR1 is SGHRS and CDR2 is YFSETQ. Trimming took 0 bases from V and 6 from J; bases not matched to a gene: 5. In DNA form, the CDR3 reads TGCGCCAGCAGCTTGGCAGACAGGGATGATGAAAAACTGTTTTTT. The encoded protein is CASSLADRDDEKLFF.

The V gene is TRBV25-1, the J gene TRBJ1-1, with D uncertain. This CDR3 has 11 amino acids. The V end was cut by 1 base, the J end by 7 bases, with 4 bases between. Germline V lookup: CDR1 MGHDK, CDR2 SYGVNS. The CDR3 DNA reads as TGTGCCAGCAGTGAATTGGTTGAAGCTTTCTTT. This encodes CASSELVEAFF.

This clonotype occurred a few times. V gene TRBV7-2 combines with J gene TRBJ2-3, with TRBD2 identical over 13 bases. The CDR3 runs to 16 residues. In germline, CDR1 is SGHTA, CDR2 FQGNSA. Trimming removed 5 bases from V and 8 bases from J; junction bases left unmatched: 10. The CDR3 nucleotides read TGTGCCAGCAGCGCACTAGCGGGAGGGCCACCCCGTACGCAGTATTTT. It translates to CASSALAGGPPRTQYF.

This rearrangement joins TRBV5-1 to TRBJ2-7; D ambiguous. With 2 bases removed from V and 5 bases from J, the gap between germline ends came to 14 bases. Germline V CDR1 and CDR2: SGHRS, YFSETQ. The CDR3 sequence is 14 residues long. CDR3 sequence: CASSLTHVRNEQYF. The CDR3 nucleotides read TGCGCCAGCAGCTTAACCCATGTGAGGAACGAGCAGTACTTC.

The chain employs TRBV3-1 and TRBJ2-3; D is uncertain. The CDR3 sequence is 16 residues long. Germline V gene data show CDR1 as LGHDT and CDR2 as YNNKEL (reference sequence). The V and J ends lost 5 bases and 0 bases respectively, with 15 bases between them. CDR3 DNA: TGTGCCAGCAGCGAAGGTAGTGCGAAAAGCACAGATACGCAGTATTTT. Encoded protein: CASSEGSAKSTDTQYF.

The chain uses TRBV28 and TRBJ1-4; the D is unclear. This CDR3 has 14 amino acids. Germline CDR1 and CDR2: MDHEN and SYDVKM. The V end was cut by 3 bases, the J end by 5 bases, with 10 bases between. The CDR3 region has the DNA TGTGCCAGCAGTTTTGGGCCTCGGAATGAAAAACTGTTTTTT. The encoded protein is CASSFGPRNEKLFF.

This clonotype was picked up a small number of times. DNA for the CDR3: TGTGCCTGGAGTACACGGGTCCAAGAGACCCAGTACTTC. It yields the protein CAWSTRVQETQYF. The chain carries TRBV30 and TRBJ2-5; D remains ambiguous. Germline V lookup: CDR1 GTSNPN, CDR2 SVGIG (reference sequence). V was cut by 2 bases and J by 1 base, with 8 bases left in between. This CDR3 spans 13 amino acids.

In its sample, this clonotype was seen a few times. The V gene is TRBV20-1, the J gene TRBJ2-7; D not resolved. Germline lookup yields CDR1 DFQATT and CDR2 SNEGSKA (reference sequence). The CDR3 is 13 amino acids. V was shortened by 6 bases and J by 3 bases, with 15 bases between the two germline ends. For the CDR3, the DNA is TGCAGTGCCCGCGAGCGAAACGACTACGAGCAGTACTTC. As protein: CSARERNDYEQYF.

This clonotype was seen more than once but under ten times. The gene calls are TRBV20-1 and TRBJ1-2; 8 bases align to TRBD1. Germline V gives CDR1 DFQATT, CDR2 SNEGSKA (reference sequence). The CDR3 consists of 13 residues. V was pared by 6 bases and J by 4 bases, with 7 bases of the junction left unmatched. The CDR3 is CSAPDRAVYGYTF. Written as DNA, the CDR3 is TGCAGTGCCCCGGACAGGGCGGTCTATGGCTACACCTTC.

This clonotype was seen only a few times. The genes are TRBV5-1 and TRBJ2-3; TRBD1 might be the D (5 bases). Looked up from germline, CDR1 is SGHRS and CDR2 is YFSETQ. V was clipped by 5 bases and J by 6 bases, with 13 bases between them. The length of the CDR3 is 13 residues. In nucleotides, the CDR3 is TGCGCCAGCAGACCCGACAGACGGGATACGCAGTATTTT. Its translation is CASRPDRRDTQYF.

The rearrangement joins TRBV10-3 to TRBJ2-7, with TRBD1 matching 9 bases. V lost 3 bases to trimming and J lost 6 bases; unmatched junction nucleotides: 6. This CDR3 is built from 14 residues. In germline, CDR1 is ENHRY, CDR2 SYGVKD. The CDR3 loop reads CAISDRDRVSEQYF. CDR3 nucleotide sequence: TGTGCCATCAGTGACCGGGACAGGGTCTCCGAGCAGTACTTC.

V gene TRBV20-1 combines with J gene TRBJ2-7, with TRBD2 as a possible D gene (6 bases). Germline V gene lookup returns CDR1 DFQATT and CDR2 SNEGSKA (reference sequence). This CDR3 region has 17 residues. The germline V and J ends were trimmed by 0 bases and 2 bases, with 20 bases remaining between them. CDR3: CSARDLAPGLLTYEQYF. CDR3 nucleotides: TGCAGTGCTAGAGATTTGGCCCCGGGACTCTTAACCTACGAGCAGTACTTC.

This sequence joins TRBV27 and TRBJ2-3; a weak D match, TRBD2 (6 bases). The CDR3 has 14 amino acids. The ends were cut back, 5 bases at V and 0 bases at J, with 9 bases in the middle. Germline values: CDR1 MNHEY, CDR2 SMNVEV (reference sequence). The CDR3 sequence: CASSTGTSTDTQYF. The CDR3 DNA sequence: TGTGCCAGCAGTACCGGGACTAGCACAGATACGCAGTATTTT.

The gene calls are TRBV20-1 and TRBJ1-1; 8 bases agree with TRBD1. The V gene's germline CDR1 is DFQATT and CDR2 SNEGSKA (reference sequence). This CDR3 comprises 12 residues. CDR3 coding DNA: TGCGGGATCAGGGGGCTTGGCACTGAAGCTTTCTTT. Protein: CGIRGLGTEAFF.

The chain links TRBV12-3 or TRBV12-4 to TRBJ2-5; D possibly corresponds to TRBD1 (6 bases). The CDR3 length is 14 residues. V was clipped by 4 bases and J by 5 bases, with 14 bases between them. The CDR3 DNA sequence: TGTGCCAGCAGTTCCCAACAGGGTCGTGAGACCCAGTACTTC. It specifies CASSSQQGRETQYF.

This clonotype was seen more than once but under ten times. The J gene is TRBJ2-7, the V gene TRBV11-2, with 8 positions matching TRBD1. Germline CDR1 is SGHAT and CDR2 is FQNNGV. With 5 bases clipped from V and 9 bases from J, the junction kept 15 bases outside the gene matches. The CDR3 covers 15 residues. The CDR3 sequence: CASSPRGQGAIRQYF. CDR3 DNA sequence: TGTGCCAGCAGCCCTCGTGGACAGGGAGCAATTCGGCAGTACTTC.

This clonotype appeared a few times. V usage is TRBV24-1 and J usage is TRBJ2-1; D uncertain. The CDR3 length is 16 residues. Trimming cost V 0 bases and J 7 bases, with 15 bases left between them. The V gene's germline CDR1 is KGHDR and CDR2 SFDVKD. The CDR3 is CATSDLASSGRNEQFF. The CDR3 bases are TGTGCCACCAGTGATTTGGCCTCTTCGGGTCGGAATGAGCAGTTCTTC.

This clonotype was counted between two and nine times. The DNA is omitted, as the CDR3 cannot be located on it reliably, and the CDR3 follows TCRdb's listing. The gene calls are TRBV6-2 or TRBV6-3 and TRBJ1-1; the table's D call TRBD1 went unverified against the DNA. The length of the CDR3 is 14 amino acids, counting both ends. Looked up from germline, CDR1 is MNHEY and CDR2 is SVGEGT. CDR3 protein: CASILGVVNTEAFF.

The chain uses TRBV12-3 or TRBV12-4 and TRBJ2-7; 9 bases line up with TRBD2. The trim removed 6 bases at V and 3 bases at J, leaving 3 bases unmatched. The CDR3 is 13 residues long. The CDR3 loop is CASRYSGSYEQYF. The CDR3 DNA follows: TGTGCCAGCAGGTATAGCGGGAGCTACGAGCAGTACTTC.

CDR3 amino acids: CASSRMWGVGTEAFF. The CDR3 DNA is TGTGCCAGCAGCAGAATGTGGGGCGTGGGAACTGAAGCTTTCTTT. The chain carries TRBV7-2 and TRBJ1-1; perhaps TRBD1 as D (5 bases). The CDR3 covers 15 residues. Looked up from germline, CDR1 is SGHTA and CDR2 is FQGNSA. Trimming took 5 bases from V and 5 from J, leaving 18 bases between them.

This chain joins TRBV28 and TRBJ2-5; 8 bases align to TRBD2. The trim removed 6 bases at V and 4 bases at J, leaving 10 bases unmatched. CDR1 is MDHEN and CDR2 is SYDVKM in the germline V gene. This CDR3 is built from 15 residues. This CDR3 is CASSRPGTRGETQYF. In nucleotides, the CDR3 is TGTGCCAGCAGCCGGCCGGGGACTAGAGGAGAGACCCAGTACTTC.

V is TRBV27 and J is TRBJ1-2; D gene uncertain. The CDR3 is 15 residues long. Germline CDR1 MNHEY, CDR2 SMNVEV (reference sequence). V was cut by 3 bases and J by 4 bases, with 15 bases left in between. CDR3 in DNA: TGTGCCAGCAGTTTCAGGCCAGGACGGGGCTATGGCTACACCTTC. Residues: CASSFRPGRGYGYTF.

This clonotype was detected only a few times. The V call is TRBV20-1, the J call TRBJ2-1; 7 nucleotides align to TRBD1. The J segment lost 4 bases and the V segment lost 6 bases, leaving 6 bases of the junction unmatched. The CDR3 consists of 13 residues. CDR1 is DFQATT and CDR2 is SNEGSKA in the germline V gene (reference sequence). The chain's CDR3 is CSASGTDYNEQFF. CDR3 coding DNA: TGCAGTGCCTCCGGGACAGATTACAATGAGCAGTTCTTC.

The chain uses TRBV7-2 and TRBJ2-1; no firm D call. Germline V lookup: CDR1 SGHTA, CDR2 FQGNSA. The CDR3 runs to 11 residues. V lost 3 bases and J lost 7, with 4 bases in between. Here the CDR3 DNA reads TGTGCCAGCAGCTTCTGGAATGAGCAGTTCTTC. Translated: CASSFWNEQFF.

The table lists this clonotype with a few counts. The J gene is TRBJ2-1, the V gene TRBV7-2; D is perhaps TRBD2 (5 bases). From germline, CDR1 is SGHTA and CDR2 FQGNSA. The CDR3 has 15 amino acids. V lost 3 bases and J 4 bases, leaving 13 bases between the germline ends. The CDR3 DNA reads TGTGCCAGCAGCTTCTCGAGCGGAGTTTACAATGAGCAGTTCTTC. Its translation is CASSFSSGVYNEQFF.

The V call is TRBV7-9, the J call TRBJ2-7; D gene unclear. V was cut by 4 bases and J by 3 bases, with 10 bases left in between. The CDR3 contains 13 residues. Germline CDR1 is SEHNR and CDR2 is FQNEAQ (reference sequence). The chain's CDR3 is CASSSLLNYEQYF. The CDR3 DNA is TGTGCCAGCAGCTCCCTCCTTAACTACGAGCAGTACTTC.

This clonotype was observed a handful of times. The genes are TRBV5-1 and TRBJ2-5; 11 nucleotides match TRBD2. The ends lost 4 bases at V and 6 bases at J; junction bases unmatched: 11. Germline-derived CDR1 and CDR2 are SGHRS and YFSETQ. This CDR3 is built from 16 residues. This CDR3 reads CASSTIAGGPGKTQYF. The CDR3, as DNA: TGCGCCAGCAGCACCATAGCGGGAGGGCCTGGGAAGACCCAGTACTTC.

This clonotype came up a few times. V gene TRBV4-2 combines with J gene TRBJ1-2; no clear D. Looked up from germline, CDR1 is LGHNA and CDR2 is YNFKEQ. Trimming removed 3 bases at V and 6 bases at J, with 8 bases between. This CDR3 region has 12 residues. The CDR3 reads CASSHKTNGYTF. The CDR3 bases are TGTGCCAGCAGCCACAAGACGAATGGCTACACCTTC.

This clonotype was counted between two and nine times. J is TRBJ2-2 and V is TRBV4-3, with D unclear. The germline V and J ends were trimmed by 1 base and 8 bases, with 8 bases remaining between them. Germline V gene sequence: CDR1 LGHNA, CDR2 YSLEER. The CDR3 is made up of 13 amino acids. CDR3 DNA sequence: TGCGCCAGCAGCCAAGCTCGTGGGGGGGAGCTGTTTTTT. The encoded protein is CASSQARGGELFF.

This clonotype was detected ten times or more. The rearrangement joins TRBV27 to TRBJ2-3; D not resolved. Germline assignment: CDR1 MNHEY and CDR2 SMNVEV (reference sequence). CDR3 length: 13 amino acids. Trimming left V 1 base short and J 1 base short, with 3 bases between. The CDR3 DNA sequence: TGTGCCAGCAGTTTATGGGGCACAGATACGCAGTATTTT. As protein: CASSLWGTDTQYF.

This clonotype has a handful of counts. The chain joins TRBV7-9 to TRBJ2-1; 7 bases match TRBD1. Germline V gives CDR1 SEHNR, CDR2 FQNEAQ (reference sequence). V gave up 8 bases and J gave up 2 bases; unmatched junction bases: 12. This CDR3 is built from 16 residues. The CDR3 DNA follows: TGTGCCAGCGATCCTCCAGGGCAGGGGGCCTACAATGAGCAGTTCTTC. Translated: CASDPPGQGAYNEQFF.

The chain links TRBV5-1 to TRBJ2-7; 9 nucleotides match TRBD1. V was clipped by 1 base and J by 2 bases; unmatched bases: 16. CDR1 SGHRS and CDR2 YFSETQ come from the germline V gene. This CDR3 is built from 19 residues. The CDR3 reads CASSLQVGTGRVGPYEQYF. The CDR3 DNA follows: TGCGCCAGCAGCTTGCAGGTGGGGACAGGGCGCGTTGGCCCCTACGAGCAGTACTTC.